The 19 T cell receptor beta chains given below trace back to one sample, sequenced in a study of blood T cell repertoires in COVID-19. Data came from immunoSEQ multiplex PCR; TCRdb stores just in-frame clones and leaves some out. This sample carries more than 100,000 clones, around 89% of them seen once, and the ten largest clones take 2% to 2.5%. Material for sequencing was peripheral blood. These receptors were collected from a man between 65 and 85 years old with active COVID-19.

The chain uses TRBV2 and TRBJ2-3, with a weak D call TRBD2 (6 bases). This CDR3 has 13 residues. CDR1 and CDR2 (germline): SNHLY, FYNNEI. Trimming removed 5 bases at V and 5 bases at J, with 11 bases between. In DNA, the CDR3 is TGTGCCAGCAGTATCACGGGGGTAGATACGCAGTATTTT. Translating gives CASSITGVDTQYF.

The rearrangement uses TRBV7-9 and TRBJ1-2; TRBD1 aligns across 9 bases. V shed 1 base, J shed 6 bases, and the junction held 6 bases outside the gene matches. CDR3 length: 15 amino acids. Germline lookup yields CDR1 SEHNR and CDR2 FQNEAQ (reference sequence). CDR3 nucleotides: TGTGCCAGCAGCTTAGACAGGGGGCTGGTTGATGGCTACACCTTC. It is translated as CASSLDRGLVDGYTF.

DNA for the CDR3: TGTGCCAGCAGCGTGACCGGGTCCAACAATGAGCAGTTCTTC. The encoded protein is CASSVTGSNNEQFF. The gene calls are TRBV9 and TRBJ2-1; D not certain. CDR3 size: 14 residues. Trimming pared 2 bases from V and 5 bases from J, leaving 11 bases between. Germline V CDR1 and CDR2: SGDLS, YYNGEE.

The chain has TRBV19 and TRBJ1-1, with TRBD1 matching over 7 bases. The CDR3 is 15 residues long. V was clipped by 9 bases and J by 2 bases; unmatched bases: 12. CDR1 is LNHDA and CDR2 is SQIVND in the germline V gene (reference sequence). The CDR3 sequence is CASLLPGTDNTEAFF. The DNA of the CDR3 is TGTGCCAGCCTATTACCCGGGACAGATAACACTGAAGCTTTCTTT.

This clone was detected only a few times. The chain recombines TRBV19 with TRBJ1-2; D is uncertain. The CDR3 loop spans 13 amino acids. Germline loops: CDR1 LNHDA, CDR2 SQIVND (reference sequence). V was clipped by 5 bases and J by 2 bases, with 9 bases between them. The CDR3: CASSPTGNYGYTF. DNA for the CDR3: TGTGCCAGTAGTCCTACGGGGAACTATGGCTACACCTTC.

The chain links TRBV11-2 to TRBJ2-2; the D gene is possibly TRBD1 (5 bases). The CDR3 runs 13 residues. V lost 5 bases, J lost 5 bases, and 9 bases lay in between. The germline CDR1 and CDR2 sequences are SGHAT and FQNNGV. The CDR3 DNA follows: TGTGCCAGCAGCCGACAGATGACCGGGGAGCTGTTTTTT. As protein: CASSRQMTGELFF.

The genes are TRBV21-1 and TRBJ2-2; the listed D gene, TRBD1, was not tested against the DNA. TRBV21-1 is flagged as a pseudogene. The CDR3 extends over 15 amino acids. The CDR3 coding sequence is TGTGCCAGCAGCAAAGAACAGGGGGTAACCGGGGAGCTGTTTTTT. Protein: CASSKEQGVTGELFF.

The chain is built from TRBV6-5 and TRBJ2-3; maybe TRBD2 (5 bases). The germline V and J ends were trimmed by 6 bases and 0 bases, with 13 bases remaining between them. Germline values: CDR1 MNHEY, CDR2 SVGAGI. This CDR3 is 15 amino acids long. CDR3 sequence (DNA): TGTGCCAGCAGGCGTCCCGGGGTAAGCACAGATACGCAGTATTTT. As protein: CASRRPGVSTDTQYF.

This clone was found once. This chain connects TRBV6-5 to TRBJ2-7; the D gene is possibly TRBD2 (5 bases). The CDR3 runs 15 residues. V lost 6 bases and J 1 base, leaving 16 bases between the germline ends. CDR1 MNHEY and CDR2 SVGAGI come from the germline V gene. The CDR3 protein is CASSPTGIDSYEQYF. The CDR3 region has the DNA TGTGCCAGCAGCCCAACGGGGATCGATTCCTACGAGCAGTACTTC.

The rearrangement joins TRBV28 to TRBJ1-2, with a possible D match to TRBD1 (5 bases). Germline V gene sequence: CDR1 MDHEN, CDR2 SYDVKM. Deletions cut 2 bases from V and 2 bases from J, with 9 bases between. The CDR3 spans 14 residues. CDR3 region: CASSLTGDNYGYTF. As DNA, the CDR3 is TGTGCCAGCAGTTTAACGGGGGACAACTATGGCTACACCTTC.

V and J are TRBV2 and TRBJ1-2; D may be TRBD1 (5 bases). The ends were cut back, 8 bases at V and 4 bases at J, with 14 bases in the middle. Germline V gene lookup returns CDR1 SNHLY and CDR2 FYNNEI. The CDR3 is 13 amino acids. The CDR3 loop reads CASRSQGPYGYTF. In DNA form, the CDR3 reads TGTGCCAGCCGCAGTCAGGGTCCCTATGGCTACACCTTC.

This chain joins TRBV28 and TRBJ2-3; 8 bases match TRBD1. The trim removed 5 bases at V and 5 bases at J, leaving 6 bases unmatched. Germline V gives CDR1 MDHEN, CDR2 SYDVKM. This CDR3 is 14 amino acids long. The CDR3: CASSTPDRGDTQYF. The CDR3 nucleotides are TGTGCCAGCAGTACCCCCGACAGGGGAGATACGCAGTATTTT.

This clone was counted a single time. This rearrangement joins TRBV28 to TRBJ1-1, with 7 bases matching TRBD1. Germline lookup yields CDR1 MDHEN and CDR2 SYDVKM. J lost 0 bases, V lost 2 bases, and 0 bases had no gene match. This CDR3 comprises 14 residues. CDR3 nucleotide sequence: TGTGCCAGCAGTTTAAGGGGGCTGAACACTGAAGCTTTCTTT. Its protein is CASSLRGLNTEAFF.

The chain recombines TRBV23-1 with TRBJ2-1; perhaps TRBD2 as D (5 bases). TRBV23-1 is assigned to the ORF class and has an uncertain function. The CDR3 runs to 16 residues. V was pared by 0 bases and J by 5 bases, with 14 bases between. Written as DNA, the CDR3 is TGCGCCAGCAGTCAATCTTCGGGGAAGGTCCACAATGAGCAGTTCTTC. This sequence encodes CASSQSSGKVHNEQFF.

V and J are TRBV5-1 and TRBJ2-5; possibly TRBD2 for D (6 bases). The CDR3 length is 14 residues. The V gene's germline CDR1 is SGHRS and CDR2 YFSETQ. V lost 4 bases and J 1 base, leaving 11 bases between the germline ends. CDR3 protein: CASSAGTFQETQYF. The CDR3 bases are TGCGCCAGCAGCGCGGGGACTTTCCAAGAGACCCAGTACTTC.

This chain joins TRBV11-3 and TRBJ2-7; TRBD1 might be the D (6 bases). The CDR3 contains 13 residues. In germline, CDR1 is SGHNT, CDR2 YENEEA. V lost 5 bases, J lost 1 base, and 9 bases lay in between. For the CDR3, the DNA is TGTGCCAGCAGCCACCAGGGGTCCTACGAGCAGTACTTC. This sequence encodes CASSHQGSYEQYF.

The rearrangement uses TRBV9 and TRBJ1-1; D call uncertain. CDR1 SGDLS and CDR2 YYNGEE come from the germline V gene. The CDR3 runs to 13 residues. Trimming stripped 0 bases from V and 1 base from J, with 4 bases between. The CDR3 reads CASSVDRNTEAFF. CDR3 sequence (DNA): TGTGCCAGCAGCGTAGATAGGAACACTGAAGCTTTCTTT. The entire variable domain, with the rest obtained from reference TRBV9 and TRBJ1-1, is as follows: DSGVTQTPKHLITATGQRVTLRCSPRSGDLSVYWYQQSLDQGLQFLIQYYNGEERAKGNILERFSAQQFPDLHSELNLSSLELGDSALYFCASSVDRNTEAFFGQGTRLTVV.

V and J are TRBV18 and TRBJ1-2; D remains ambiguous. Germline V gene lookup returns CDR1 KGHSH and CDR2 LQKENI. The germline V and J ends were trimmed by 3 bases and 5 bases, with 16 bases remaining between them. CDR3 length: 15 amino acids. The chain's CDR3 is CASSPSEASLYGYTF. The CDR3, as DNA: TGTGCCAGCTCACCGTCAGAGGCCTCTCTGTATGGCTACACCTTC.

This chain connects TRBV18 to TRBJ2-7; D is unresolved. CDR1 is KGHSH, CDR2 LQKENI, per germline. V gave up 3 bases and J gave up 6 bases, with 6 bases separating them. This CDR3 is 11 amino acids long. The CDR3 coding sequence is TGTGCCAGCTCACCCGCCGGCGAGCAGTACTTC. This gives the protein CASSPAGEQYF.